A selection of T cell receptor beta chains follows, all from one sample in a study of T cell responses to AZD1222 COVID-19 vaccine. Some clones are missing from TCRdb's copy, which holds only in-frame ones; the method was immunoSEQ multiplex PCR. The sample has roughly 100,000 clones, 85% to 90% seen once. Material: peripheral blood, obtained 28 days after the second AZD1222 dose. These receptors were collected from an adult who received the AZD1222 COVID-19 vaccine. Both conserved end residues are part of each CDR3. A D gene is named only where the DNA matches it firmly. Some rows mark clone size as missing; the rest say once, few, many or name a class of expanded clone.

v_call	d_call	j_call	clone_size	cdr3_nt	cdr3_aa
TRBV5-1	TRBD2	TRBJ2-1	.	TGCGCCAGCAGCCCCTTAGCGGGGCCCTACAATGAGCAGTTCTTC	CASSPLAGPYNEQFF
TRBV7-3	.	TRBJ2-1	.	TGTGCCAGCAGCCGGGGGCTAGCTGGGGCTGAGCAGTTCTTC	CASSRGLAGAEQFF
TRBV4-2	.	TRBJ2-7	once	TGTGCCAGCAGCCAAGATTTTCCCGACGAGCAGTACTTC	CASSQDFPDEQYF
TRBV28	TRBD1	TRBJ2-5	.	TGTGCCAGCAGTTTACTGGGCCTCCGGGACAGGGTGGAAGAGACCCAGTACTTC	CASSLLGLRDRVEETQYF
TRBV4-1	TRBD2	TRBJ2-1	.	TGCGCCAGCAGCCAAGAGGTTACCGGGACTAGCGGGAGGGGACAGAATGAGCAGTTCTTC	CASSQEVTGTSGRGQNEQFF
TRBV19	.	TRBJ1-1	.	TGTGCCAGTAGTATAGTTGCCAGGGATGGTGAAGCTTTCTTT	CASSIVARDGEAFF
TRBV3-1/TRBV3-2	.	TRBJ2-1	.	TGTGCCAGCAGCCTCTCGGGACACCAGTTCTTC	CASSLSGHQFF
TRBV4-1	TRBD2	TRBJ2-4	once	TGCGCCAGCAGCCAAGGACTAGCGACCCTAAAAAACATTCAGTACTTC	CASSQGLATLKNIQYF
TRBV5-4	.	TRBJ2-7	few	TGTGCCAGCAGCTTTGATGGACAGAGACCCTACGAGCAGTACTTC	CASSFDGQRPYEQYF
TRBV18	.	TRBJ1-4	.	TGTGCCAGCTCACCCGCCGGGTTTGCAACTAATGAAAAACTGTTTTTT	CASSPAGFATNEKLFF
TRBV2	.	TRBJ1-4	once	TGTGCCAGCAGTGAAGCGGAGGGGGGGGATGAAAAACTGTTTTTT	CASSEAEGGDEKLFF
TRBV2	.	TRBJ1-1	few	TGTGCCAGCAGTGAAGCGTTTAGTAGGACTGAAGCTTTCTTT	CASSEAFSRTEAFF
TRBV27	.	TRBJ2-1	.	TGTGCCAGCACCTGGGCTCTTGAAGGAGGTGAGCAGTTCTTC	CASTWALEGGEQFF
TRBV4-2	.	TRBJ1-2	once	TGTGCCAGCAGCCAAGACCCGGACATGGGAGGGAGCTATGGCTACACCTTC	CASSQDPDMGGSYGYTF
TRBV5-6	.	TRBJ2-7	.	TGTGCCAGCAGCTTGTCGCCCCGCTACGAGCAGTACTTC	CASSLSPRYEQYF
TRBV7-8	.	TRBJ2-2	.	TGTGCCAGCAGCTTAGGAATAGTTGACACCGGGGAGCTGTTTTTT	CASSLGIVDTGELFF
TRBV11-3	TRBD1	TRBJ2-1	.	TGTGCCAGCAGCATCCGGGACAGCAATGAGCAGTTCTTC	CASSIRDSNEQFF
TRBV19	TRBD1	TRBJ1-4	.	TGTGCCAGTAGTAAGGCGGGGGACAGATCTAATGAAAAACTGTTTTTT	CASSKAGDRSNEKLFF
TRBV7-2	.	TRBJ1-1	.	TGTGCCAGCAGCTTAGTGTTGGCTGAAGCTTTCTTT	CASSLVLAEAFF
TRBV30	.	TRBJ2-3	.	TGTGCCTGGAACAGCCGGCGATACACAGATACGCAGTATTTT	CAWNSRRYTDTQYF
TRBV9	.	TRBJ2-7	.	TGTGCCAGCAGCGCCGGGAGTAGCTCCTACGAGCAGTACTTC	CASSAGSSSYEQYF
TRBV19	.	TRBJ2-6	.	TGTGCCAGTAGTAGCCCCAGGTATTCTGGGGCCAACGTCCTGACTTTC	CASSSPRYSGANVLTF